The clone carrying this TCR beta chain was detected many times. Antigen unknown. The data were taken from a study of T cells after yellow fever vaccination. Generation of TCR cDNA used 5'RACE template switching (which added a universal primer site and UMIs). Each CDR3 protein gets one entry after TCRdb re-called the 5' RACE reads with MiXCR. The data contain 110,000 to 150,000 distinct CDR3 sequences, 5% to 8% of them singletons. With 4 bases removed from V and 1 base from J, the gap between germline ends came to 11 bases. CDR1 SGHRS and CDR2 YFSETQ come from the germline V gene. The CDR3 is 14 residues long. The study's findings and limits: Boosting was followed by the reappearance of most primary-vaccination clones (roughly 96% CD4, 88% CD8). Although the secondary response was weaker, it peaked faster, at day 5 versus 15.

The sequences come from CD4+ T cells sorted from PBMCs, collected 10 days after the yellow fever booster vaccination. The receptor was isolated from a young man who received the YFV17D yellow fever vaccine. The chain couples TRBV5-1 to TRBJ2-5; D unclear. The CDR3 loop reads CASSPGAGQETQYF. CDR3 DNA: TGCGCCAGCAGCCCAGGAGCAGGCCAAGAGACCCAGTACTTC.